The entry below gives a single TCR beta chain sequence along with its context. These data originate in a study of patients and donors after allogeneic stem cell transplantation. MiXCR was run by TCRdb on the RT-PCR reads, yielding one entry per CDR3 protein. The sample lists more than 850,000 distinct CDR3 sequences, about a sixth occurring once. Trimming cost V 4 bases and J 7 bases; bases outside gene matches: 13. In germline, CDR1 is SGHTA, CDR2 FQGNSA. CDR3 length: 16 residues. Sequenced: blood, either unsorted or a sorted T cell fraction (not recorded which). The receptor was isolated from a human donor who was either an allogeneic HSCT recipient or a stem cell or donor lymphocyte infusion donor (not recorded which). It is not recorded whose cells these are; they may come from a transplant donor. The rearrangement joins TRBV7-2 to TRBJ2-1, with 7 nucleotides matching TRBD1. The CDR3 reads CASSSRATGRSNEQFF. The CDR3 DNA follows: TGTGCCAGCAGCTCCAGGGCGACAGGGCGGTCGAATGAGCAGTTCTTC.